The source of this T cell receptor beta chain is a study of neurological immune-mediated disorders (dated by TCRdb to the late 2010s). Looking at the study overall: Among the roughly 34 multiple sclerosis patients, relapsing-remitting MS was present in around 30 and secondary progressive MS was present in 3. The cohort comprised roughly 69 subjects: roughly 15 HAM/TSP patients, around 35 multiple sclerosis patients and approximately 20 healthy controls. The 90 to 120 TCR-beta libraries covered PBMC samples along with longitudinal samples, technical triplicates, and paired sorted CD4+ and CD8+ T-cell subsets. Peripheral blood TCR-beta repertoires from patients with HTLV-I-associated myelopathy (HAM/TSP), patients with multiple sclerosis, and healthy controls were compared in the study using UMI-based sequencing.

This clonotype was detected many times. The antigen it recognizes is unknown. Base qualities were left out, and no much larger clone turns up one base away. Between the V and J ends, shortened by 4 bases and 2 bases respectively, the junction contains 17 bases. The CDR3 numbers 16 residues from cysteine through phenylalanine. Of all the DNA, just the CDR3 is kept, 48 bases in frame from base 1. In the germline V gene, CDR1 corresponds to MGHRA and CDR2 to YSYEKL. cDNA synthesis used template-switch 5'RACE with a primer carrying a 10-nucleotide random unique molecular identifier tagging each TCR transcript. Each sequencing run produced over 160 million TCR-beta sequences covering 15-18 subjects. Total RNA was extracted with the RNeasy kit. The KAPA Real-time Library Amplification kit was used to amplify TCR-beta VDJ regions with primers targeting the TCR constant region and the 5'RACE anchor. A first PCR added sample indexes and Illumina adaptors, after which a second PCR increased the library yield. The roughly 650 bp TCR product was size-selected on a 2% E-gel SizeSelection system after Ampure bead purification. Before pooling, libraries had their quality checked on a Bioanalyzer, their concentration measured with Qubit, and their quantity determined with the Kapa Library Quantification kit. Paired-end 2 x 150 bp sequencing of the libraries was performed on an Illumina HiSeq 2500. To increase sequence diversity, roughly 24-32% phiX was spiked into each library pool. Under the source paper's analysis protocol: The quality-filtered reads were processed with the UMI-based MiGEC pipeline, whose error correction step removed more than 75% of the raw TCR sequences. VDJ genes were aligned to IMGT germline references, and clonotypes were defined by unique CDR3 amino acid sequence plus V-J genes. Clonal expansion, Shannon diversity and CDR3 relatedness were evaluated with VDJtools (CalcPairwiseDistances, ClusterSamples), while phylogenetic trees were built in CLCbio workbench. Using coefficient-of-variation modelling across technical triplicates, the study counted a clone as expanded if it had at least 8 unique UMIs. TCRdb reworked the public reads: Q25 trimming with fastp, MiXCR clone assembly, productive beta chains retained. Each entry merges the rows of one CDR3 protein and shows their most common DNA and genes. Clone size and V and J calls follow TCRdb, not the original study. This sample comprises approximately 59,000 distinct CDR3 sequences, roughly 5.6% of them detected only once. The biggest ten clones account for approximately 5.1% of the sample.

Libraries from unsorted PBMCs were made from 2 million PBMCs kept in RNAlater at -80 degrees C until RNA extraction. Multiple sclerosis patients were enrolled in a US clinical protocol under which disease progression was evaluated by magnetic resonance imaging. PBMCs were separated from peripheral blood using Ficoll-Hypaque density gradient centrifugation and then cryopreserved in liquid nitrogen. Overall study outcomes, separate from this receptor: TCR clonal expansion was greatest in HAM/TSP patients and smallest in MS patients, who ranked below even healthy controls. Across subjects, expanded clones never shared an identical CDR3 amino acid sequence, which suggests that the TCR-beta repertoires in every group were private. No association of the MS cluster with clinical or MRI features was observed, and the need for larger cohorts was stated by the authors. In phylogenetic analysis, the repertoires of 18 of 34 MS patients grouped into a cluster of related CDR3 sequences, which suggests a possible signature at the repertoire level.

The sequenced sample consisted of PBMCs. The rearranged segments are TRBV4-1 and TRBJ1-2; no D gene can be assigned with confidence. This TCR was sampled from a human donor with multiple sclerosis. The donor label of this sample is uncertain. The CDR3 region has the sequence CASSPNMGSFNYGYTF. Here is the DNA: TGCGCCAGCAGCCCTAACATGGGATCGTTCAACTATGGCTACACCTTC.